Listed below are T cell receptor beta chains from one sample, sequenced in a study of blood T cell repertoires in COVID-19. Clones were sequenced by immunoSEQ multiplex PCR, and TCRdb holds only the in-frame ones, with some missing. The table includes 100,000 or so clones, more than 70% detected once. Sample: peripheral blood. Source of these receptors: a woman of 80 years or more with acute or convalescent COVID-19. Both conserved end residues are part of each CDR3. Fields, in order: clone size, J gene, V gene, D gene, CDR3 protein, CDR3 DNA. The D gene is left open where the match is weak. Not every row has a clone size; where given, it reads once, few, many or a size class.

>.|TRBJ2-1|TRBV7-2|.
CASSLSGRGHEQFF
TGTGCCAGCAGCTTAAGCGGCAGGGGTCATGAGCAGTTCTTC
>.|TRBJ2-7|TRBV7-2|.
CASSLETGWSAHEQYF
TGTGCCAGCAGCCTGGAAACAGGGTGGTCTGCCCACGAGCAGTACTTC
>.|TRBJ1-6|TRBV6-5|TRBD1
CASKRDRDSPLHF
TGTGCCAGCAAACGGGACAGGGACTCACCCCTCCACTTT
>many|TRBJ1-3|TRBV4-2|.
CASSHIGWSSGNTIYF
TGTGCCAGCAGCCATATAGGATGGAGCTCTGGAAACACCATATATTTT
>.|TRBJ1-1|TRBV7-2|.
CASSADSNMNTEAFF
TGTGCCAGCAGCGCCGACAGTAACATGAACACTGAAGCTTTCTTT
>.|TRBJ2-5|TRBV7-9|TRBD1
CASSSRGEGAVLLETQYF
TGTGCCAGCAGCTCGCGAGGAGAGGGGGCTGTGCTATTAGAGACCCAGTACTTC
>.|TRBJ1-2|TRBV3-1/TRBV3-2|TRBD1
CASSRENRGPSYGYTF
TGTGCCAGCAGCCGCGAGAACAGGGGACCGTCCTATGGCTACACCTTC
>.|TRBJ1-2|TRBV11-2|.
CASSLDHRASYGYTF
TGTGCCAGCAGCTTAGATCACAGGGCCTCGTATGGCTACACCTTC
>.|TRBJ2-3|TRBV24-1|TRBD1
CATSDSDRGVTDTQYF
TGTGCCACCAGTGATTCGGACAGGGGGGTCACAGATACGCAGTATTTT
>.|TRBJ1-2|TRBV27|.
CASSHSLPRPIGFHYGYTF
TGTGCCAGCAGCCACAGTCTACCCCGTCCCATCGGATTTCACTATGGCTACACCTTC
>.|TRBJ1-3|TRBV20-1|.
CSASVGGSGNTIYF
TGCAGTGCTAGTGTCGGGGGATCCGGAAACACCATATATTTT
>.|TRBJ2-1|TRBV6-5|TRBD1
CASSLSNRGRQFF
TGTGCCAGCAGTCTGTCAAACAGGGGAAGGCAGTTCTTC
>.|TRBJ1-1|TRBV18|.
CASSPQGVAFF
TGTGCCAGCTCACCACAAGGGGTTGCTTTCTTT
>few|TRBJ1-5|TRBV10-1|.
CASSEGLTSNQPQHF
TGCGCCAGCAGTGAGGGACTCACGAGCAATCAGCCCCAGCATTTT
>once|TRBJ2-3|TRBV6-5|.
CASRRDSTDTQYF
TGTGCCAGCAGGCGGGACAGCACAGATACGCAGTATTTT
>few|TRBJ1-2|TRBV2|.
CASRENRAERIYGYTF
TGTGCCAGCAGAGAGAACAGGGCCGAAAGGATATATGGCTACACCTTC
>.|TRBJ1-1|TRBV7-2|.
CASSPGRNTEAFF
TGTGCCAGCAGCCCCGGGAGGAACACTGAAGCTTTCTTT
>.|TRBJ1-1|TRBV4-2|.
CASSLFRDTHTEAFF
TGTGCCAGCAGCCTCTTCCGGGACACCCATACCGAAGCTTTCTTT
>.|TRBJ1-1|TRBV5-4|.
CASRVRQGSEAFF
TGTGCCAGCAGAGTTAGGCAGGGCTCAGAAGCTTTCTTT
>few|TRBJ2-1|TRBV5-1|.
CASSLAPGLDEQFF
TGCGCCAGCAGCTTGGCTCCAGGGCTCGATGAGCAGTTCTTC
>.|TRBJ1-1|TRBV5-1|.
CASSLAGQGNTEAFF
TGCGCCAGCAGCTTGGCCGGGCAGGGGAACACTGAAGCTTTCTTT
>many|TRBJ2-7|TRBV2|.
CASSDRGRSYEQYF
TGTGCCAGCAGTGACAGGGGAAGATCCTACGAGCAGTACTTC
>.|TRBJ2-3|TRBV5-1|TRBD2
CASGGTSGTDTQYF
TGCGCCAGCGGGGGGACTAGCGGAACAGATACGCAGTATTTT
>.|TRBJ2-2|TRBV5-1|TRBD1
CASSKGAGSTPGELFF
TGCGCCAGCAGCAAGGGGGCAGGGAGTACCCCCGGGGAGCTGTTTTTT
>.|TRBJ2-6|TRBV14|TRBD1
CASSHRDRGFQSGANVLTF
TGTGCCAGCAGCCATCGGGACAGGGGGTTTCAATCTGGGGCCAACGTCCTGACTTTC
>once|TRBJ2-1|TRBV3-1/TRBV3-2|TRBD2
CASSQGQLAGAGEQFF
TGTGCCAGCAGCCAAGGGCAACTAGCGGGGGCGGGTGAGCAGTTCTTC
>.|TRBJ1-1|TRBV7-9|TRBD1
CASSFDRVGTEAFF
TGTGCCAGCAGCTTTGACAGGGTCGGCACTGAAGCTTTCTTT
>once|TRBJ1-2|TRBV5-6|.
CASSLGTLNYGYTF
TGTGCCAGCAGCCTCGGGACACTCAACTATGGCTACACCTTC
>few|TRBJ1-6|TRBV19|TRBD1
CASSIEATGGFNSPLHF
TGTGCCAGTAGTATAGAGGCGACAGGGGGCTTTAATTCACCCCTCCACTTT